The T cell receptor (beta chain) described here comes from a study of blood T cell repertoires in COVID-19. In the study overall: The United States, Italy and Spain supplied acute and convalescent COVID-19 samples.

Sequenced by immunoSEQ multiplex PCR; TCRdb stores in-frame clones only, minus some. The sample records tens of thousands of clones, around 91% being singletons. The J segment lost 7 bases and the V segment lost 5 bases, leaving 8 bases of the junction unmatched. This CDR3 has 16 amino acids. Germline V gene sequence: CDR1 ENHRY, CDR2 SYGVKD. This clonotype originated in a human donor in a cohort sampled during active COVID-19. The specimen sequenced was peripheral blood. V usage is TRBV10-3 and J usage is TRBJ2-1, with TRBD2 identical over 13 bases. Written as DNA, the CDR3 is TGTGCCATCAGTTCGACCGGGACTAGCGGGATGAATGAGCAGTTCTTC. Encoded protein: CAISSTGTSGMNEQFF.